Below, 23 T cell receptor beta chains from the same sample are listed, as sequenced in a study of blood T cell repertoires in COVID-19 (dated by TCRdb to 2018 to 2021). The receptor library was made with the immunoSEQ multiplex PCR assay. TCRdb stores this immuneACCESS table with in-frame sequences only. Part of the clones is absent; in the studies checked, under half of the shortfall reflects unresolved V genes, and no reason is known for the rest. The sample table contains about 59,000 clones; only one count was recorded for about 73% of them. Together, the top ten hold around 13% of the sample. Sequencing was performed on peripheral blood. All receptors derive from a woman in her seventies with acute or convalescent COVID-19.

This clone was detected a few times. The chain links TRBV11-2 to TRBJ1-4, with unresolved D. Looked up from germline, CDR1 is SGHAT and CDR2 is FQNNGV. This CDR3 has 14 residues. Trimming took off 5 bases at V and 0 bases at J, with 7 bases between the two ends. The CDR3 DNA follows: TGTGCCAGCAGCCCGAGGACAACTAATGAAAAACTGTTTTTT. Protein sequence: CASSPRTTNEKLFF.

This chain connects TRBV10-3 to TRBJ2-7, with 9 bases that match TRBD1. This CDR3 has 15 amino acids. Per germline, CDR1 ENHRY and CDR2 SYGVKD. V trimming: 6 bases; J trimming: 4 bases; junction bases outside the gene matches: 10. This CDR3 reads CAISATDRGNYEQYF. CDR3 nucleotides: TGTGCCATCAGCGCAACGGACAGGGGAAATTACGAGCAGTACTTC.

The rearrangement uses TRBV7-3 and TRBJ1-6; weak D call: TRBD1 (5 bases). Trimming left V 5 bases short and J 7 bases short, with 9 bases between. Per the germline V gene, CDR1 is SGHTA and CDR2 is FQGTGA. The CDR3 totals 13 residues. CDR3 in amino acids: CASSRDFNSPLHF. CDR3 DNA: TGTGCCAGCAGCCGGGACTTCAATTCACCCCTCCACTTT.

This clone has more than one count but fewer than ten. The rearrangement joins TRBV2 to TRBJ2-2; TRBD1 is a possible D gene (5 bases). CDR3 length equals 15 residues. The V gene lost 7 bases and the J gene lost 6 bases, with 18 bases spanning the gap. Per germline, CDR1 SNHLY and CDR2 FYNNEI. CDR3 amino acids: CASKGQGQVSGELFF. The DNA of the CDR3 is TGTGCCAGCAAGGGGCAGGGTCAGGTTTCCGGGGAGCTGTTTTTT.

Details on this clone: Other DNA sequences in the same sample also yield this CDR3. The V and J genes are TRBV2 and TRBJ1-5, with 10 nucleotides matching TRBD1. Germline V lookup: CDR1 SNHLY, CDR2 FYNNEI. The V gene end was trimmed by 6 bases and the J gene end by 4 bases; junction bases not matched to a gene: 3. The length of the CDR3 is 14 residues. CDR3 bases: TGTGCCAGCAGCGCGGACAGGGGGAATCAGCCCCAGCATTTT. Residues: CASSADRGNQPQHF. The entire variable domain, with the rest obtained from reference TRBV2 and TRBJ1-5, is as follows: EPEVTQTPSHQVTQMGQEVILRCVPISNHLYFYWYRQILGQKVEFLVSFYNNEISEKSEIFDDQFSVERPDGSNFTLKIRSTKLEDSAMYFCASSADRGNQPQHFGDGTRLSIL.

V is TRBV5-1 and J is TRBJ1-1; the match to TRBD1 covers 8 bases. Germline CDR1 SGHRS, CDR2 YFSETQ. This CDR3 has 13 amino acids. V dropped 4 bases and J dropped 5; count of bases not matched to a gene: 4. CDR3 in amino acids: CASSQGAGTEAFF. The CDR3, as DNA: TGCGCCAGCAGCCAGGGGGCCGGGACTGAAGCTTTCTTT.

V is TRBV9 and J is TRBJ2-5; TRBD2 agrees at 11 bases. V was clipped by 4 bases and J by 4 bases; unmatched bases: 6. This CDR3 has 15 amino acids. Germline V CDR1 and CDR2: SGDLS, YYNGEE. The CDR3 is CASSFSTSGGETQYF. DNA of the CDR3: TGTGCCAGCAGCTTTTCCACTAGCGGGGGAGAGACCCAGTACTTC.

V and J are TRBV15 and TRBJ2-1, with D possibly being TRBD1 (5 bases). Germline values: CDR1 LNHNV, CDR2 YYDKDF (reference sequence). With 5 bases removed from V and 5 bases from J, the gap between germline ends came to 7 bases. The CDR3 consists of 12 residues. In DNA, the CDR3 is TGTGCCACCAGCCCCAGGGACAATGAGCAGTTCTTC. It is translated as CATSPRDNEQFF.

The chain employs TRBV6-5 and TRBJ1-1; TRBD1 matches 10 bases. The J segment lost 0 bases and the V segment lost 11 bases, leaving 6 bases of the junction unmatched. There are 14 residues in the CDR3. Germline CDR1 is MNHEY and CDR2 is SVGAGI. The CDR3 protein is CAGGTGAMNTEAFF. For the CDR3, the DNA is TGTGCCGGAGGGACAGGGGCCATGAACACTGAAGCTTTCTTT.

This clone was recorded at least ten times. The V call is TRBV5-6, the J call TRBJ1-1; D may be TRBD1 (5 bases). There are 15 residues in the CDR3. V was cut by 0 bases and J by 6 bases, with 15 bases left in between. The germline V gene has CDR1 SGHDT and CDR2 YYEEEE. CDR3 in DNA: TGTGCCAGCAGCTTGGCCAAGGGCTCGGGGGCTGAAGCTTTCTTT. Translated, it gives CASSLAKGSGAEAFF.

The chain is built from TRBV6-5 and TRBJ1-1; 12 bases are a match to TRBD1. Germline V gene sequence: CDR1 MNHEY, CDR2 SVGAGI. The CDR3 runs to 14 residues. V gave up 2 bases and J gave up 10 bases; unmatched junction bases: 5. As DNA, the CDR3 is TGTGCCAGCAGTTACGGGACAGGGGGCGCCGGAGCTTTCTTT. It yields the protein CASSYGTGGAGAFF.

The V and J genes are TRBV7-9 and TRBJ1-3, with a tentative D call TRBD1 (6 bases). V gave up 4 bases and J gave up 1 base, with 8 bases separating them. Germline loops: CDR1 SEHNR, CDR2 FQNEAQ (reference sequence). This CDR3 region has 14 residues. In DNA form, the CDR3 reads TGTGCCAGCAGCTCACAGGGTTCTGGAAACACCATATATTTT. Translation gives CASSSQGSGNTIYF.

The chain employs TRBV7-9 and TRBJ1-5; a weak D match, TRBD1 (5 bases). The CDR3 has 12 residues. V lost 5 bases to trimming and J lost 7 bases, with 9 bases between them. Germline CDR1 reads SEHNR; CDR2 reads FQNEAQ (reference sequence). The CDR3 region is CASSPGVQPQHF. CDR3 nucleotide sequence: TGTGCCAGCAGCCCGGGGGTCCAGCCCCAGCATTTT. Full variable domain (missing parts from reference TRBV7-9 and TRBJ1-5): DTGVSQNPRHKITKRGQNVTFRCDPISEHNRLYWYRQTLGQGPEFLTYFQNEAQLEKSRLLSDRFSAERPKGSFSTLEIQRTEQGDSAMYLCASSPGVQPQHFGDGTRLSIL.

V usage is TRBV12-5 and J usage is TRBJ1-2, with TRBD1 matching 7 bases. J was trimmed by 4 bases and V by 4 bases; bases with no gene match: 3. Germline V lookup: CDR1 LGHNT, CDR2 FRNRAP. This CDR3 has 13 residues. As DNA, the CDR3 is TGTGCTAGTGGTTCGGGACAGCGCTATGGCTACACCTTC. The encoded protein is CASGSGQRYGYTF.

This chain links TRBV18 with TRBJ2-5; 13 positions match TRBD2. This CDR3 has 16 residues. Germline values: CDR1 KGHSH, CDR2 LQKENI. V lost 4 bases to trimming and J lost 5 bases; unmatched junction nucleotides: 7. CDR3 residues: CASSRRTSGGSETQYF. CDR3 bases: TGTGCCAGCTCACGGCGGACTAGCGGGGGCAGCGAGACCCAGTACTTC.

This clone was seen only a few times. V and J are TRBV30 and TRBJ1-1, with 8 positions matching TRBD1. Trimming at V came to 7 bases and at J to 6 bases, leaving 16 bases not matched to a gene. The CDR3 is 15 amino acids. The germline CDR1 and CDR2 sequences are GTSNPN and SVGIG (reference sequence). CDR3 region: CALRTGLVLGSEAFF. DNA for the CDR3: TGTGCCTTAAGGACAGGGCTGGTTCTCGGTTCTGAAGCTTTCTTT.

This chain links TRBV19 with TRBJ1-2; D perhaps matches TRBD1 (6 bases). Germline V gene lookup returns CDR1 LNHDA and CDR2 SQIVND (reference sequence). The ends were cut back, 3 bases at V and 2 bases at J, with 16 bases in the middle. The CDR3 is made up of 16 amino acids. CDR3 DNA: TGTGCCAGTAGTATCGCGGGGGGACAATCGAACTATGGCTACACCTTC. Translation gives CASSIAGGQSNYGYTF.

This clone was seen a few times. The chain employs TRBV2 and TRBJ1-5; tentatively, D is TRBD1 (5 bases). Germline-derived CDR1 and CDR2 are SNHLY and FYNNEI. V lost 8 bases, J lost 0 bases, and 14 bases lay in between. This CDR3 is 15 amino acids long. The CDR3 DNA sequence: TGTGCCAGCCGGGGGTGGCAGGGTAGCAATCAGCCCCAGCATTTT. Translation gives CASRGWQGSNQPQHF.

V gene TRBV6-1 combines with J gene TRBJ1-1; no firm D call. This CDR3 has 16 residues. The germline CDR1 and CDR2 sequences are MNHNS and SASEGT. Between the trimmed V and J ends, which lost 3 bases and 3 bases, there was a span of 17 bases. CDR3 region: CASSDDQGGRYTEAFF. The CDR3 nucleotides are TGTGCCAGCAGTGACGACCAAGGAGGGAGGTACACTGAAGCTTTCTTT.

This rearrangement joins TRBV5-6 to TRBJ1-2, with D perhaps TRBD1 (6 bases). CDR1 is SGHDT and CDR2 is YYEEEE in the germline V gene. CDR3 length: 13 residues. The V gene lost 4 bases and the J gene lost 4 bases, with 11 bases spanning the gap. The CDR3 here is CASSTRGGYGYTF. The CDR3 DNA reads TGTGCCAGCAGCACCAGGGGTGGCTATGGCTACACCTTC.

The genes are TRBV10-3 and TRBJ2-1; TRBD2 matches 8 bases. V lost 4 bases and J lost 7; bases outside the gene matches: 6. The CDR3 extends over 14 amino acids. Germline CDR1 reads ENHRY; CDR2 reads SYGVKD. Here the CDR3 DNA reads TGTGCCATCAGTGTTCGCGGGGGGTTGAATGAGCAGTTCTTC. It codes for CAISVRGGLNEQFF.

The chain is built from TRBV6-5 and TRBJ2-6, with 7 bases aligning to TRBD1. Looked up from germline, CDR1 is MNHEY and CDR2 is SVGAGI. V lost 4 bases, J lost 1 base, and 1 base stayed unmatched. The CDR3 contains 15 residues. The CDR3 DNA follows: TGTGCCAGCAGTTCACAGGGGTCTGGGGCCAACGTCCTGACTTTC. This translates into CASSSQGSGANVLTF.

By its share, this clone is large. V gene TRBV11-2 combines with J gene TRBJ1-1; 7 bases are a match to TRBD1. The germline V gene encodes CDR1 SGHAT and CDR2 FQNNGV. The CDR3 runs to 13 residues. V was pared by 3 bases and J by 5 bases, with 3 bases of the junction left unmatched. The CDR3 DNA sequence: TGTGCCAGCAGCTTCCAACAGGGGACTGAAGCTTTCTTT. This sequence encodes CASSFQQGTEAFF.